The source of this TCR beta chain is a study of cytomegalovirus exposure and HLA in healthy donors. Overall study results and limits: It was only CMV serostatus that was available as immune exposure information.

CDR1 is MGHRA and CDR2 is YSYEKL in the germline V gene. The CDR3 length is 17 residues. Trimming took 0 bases from V and 7 from J; bases not matched to a gene: 11. A word on this clone: What it recognizes is unknown.

The PCR used 60 Vbeta and 13 Jbeta primers. Method: immunoSEQ multiplex PCR; TCRdb's copy keeps in-frame clones and lacks some. Here the sample spans 130,000 to 150,000 clones, more than 75% being singletons. The rearrangement links TRBV4-1 to TRBJ2-1, with TRBD1 matching 8 bases. This receptor was identified in a male donor in good health and CMV-seronegative. The sequenced sample consisted of PBMCs. CDR3 in DNA: TGCGCCAGCAGCCAAGATATTGTCCAGGGGGCTCAAAATGAGCAGTTCTTC. It codes for CASSQDIVQGAQNEQFF.